This passage covers 9 T cell receptor beta chains from one sample sequenced in a study of blood T cell repertoires in COVID-19. Clones were sequenced by immunoSEQ multiplex PCR, and TCRdb holds only the in-frame ones, with some missing. In the table there are about 170,000 clones, around 85% of which are singletons. Source material: peripheral blood. The receptors derive from a man between 60 and 75 years old who had recovered from COVID-19.

The V and J genes are TRBV4-1 and TRBJ2-4, with a weak D call TRBD1 (5 bases). Trimming removed 8 bases at V and 1 base at J, with 15 bases between. Germline V CDR1 and CDR2: MGHRA, YSYEKL. The CDR3 runs to 15 residues. DNA of the CDR3: TGCGCCAGCTCCCCTTCAGGGAAGGCCAAAAACATTCAGTACTTC. Amino acids: CASSPSGKAKNIQYF.

The chain combines TRBV29-1 with TRBJ2-2; 7 positions match TRBD1. The germline CDR1 and CDR2 sequences are SQVTM and ANQGSEA. V was clipped by 4 bases and J by 7 bases; unmatched bases: 3. This CDR3 contains 12 residues. This CDR3 reads CSVARGSGELFF. In nucleotides, the CDR3 is TGCAGCGTTGCCAGGGGGAGCGGGGAGCTGTTTTTT.

DNA of the CDR3: TGTGCCCGAGGATGGACAGGGGGCCTCTATGGCTACACCTTC. Residues: CARGWTGGLYGYTF. The chain employs TRBV11-3 and TRBJ1-2; 11 positions agree with TRBD1. Germline trimming cut 11 bases from V and 4 bases from J; bases unmatched to any gene: 9. The CDR3 length is 14 residues. CDR1 and CDR2 (germline): SGHNT, YENEEA.

The chain combines TRBV30 with TRBJ2-7, with 7 bases fitting TRBD2. The CDR3 is 11 amino acids. Looked up from germline, CDR1 is GTSNPN and CDR2 is SVGIG (reference sequence). Trimming removed 5 bases from V and 6 bases from J; junction bases left unmatched: 4. The CDR3 DNA sequence: TGTGCCTGGGGGGAGGGAGGCGAGCAGTACTTC. Translated: CAWGEGGEQYF.

The chain combines TRBV7-3 with TRBJ2-6, with 9 bases aligning to TRBD1. Germline trimming cut 3 bases from V and 0 bases from J; bases unmatched to any gene: 6. The V gene's germline CDR1 is SGHTA and CDR2 FQGTGA. The CDR3 sequence is 18 residues long. The CDR3 here is CASSLYGTGNSGANVLTF. The CDR3 DNA reads as TGTGCCAGCAGCTTGTATGGGACAGGGAACTCTGGGGCCAACGTCCTGACTTTC.

The J gene is TRBJ2-3, the V gene TRBV4-2; 8 nucleotides align to TRBD2. This CDR3 region has 17 residues. CDR1 and CDR2 (germline): LGHNA, YNFKEQ. Trimming took 0 bases from V and 2 from J; bases not matched to a gene: 7. DNA of the CDR3: TGTGCCAGCAGCCAAGACCGGCCGGGGGGGCCCACAGATACGCAGTATTTT. This sequence encodes CASSQDRPGGPTDTQYF.

The genes are TRBV27 and TRBJ1-6; weak D call: TRBD1 (5 bases). Trimming cost V 10 bases and J 8 bases, with 18 bases left between them. In germline, CDR1 is MNHEY, CDR2 SMNVEV (reference sequence). The CDR3 has 14 amino acids. The CDR3 loop is CAIRTQGKDSPLHF. The CDR3 DNA reads as TGTGCCATTCGGACACAAGGAAAAGATTCACCCCTCCACTTT.

The V and J genes are TRBV2 and TRBJ1-5; D is uncertain. CDR1 SNHLY and CDR2 FYNNEI come from the germline V gene. The CDR3 is 14 residues long. V was trimmed by 8 bases and J by 0 bases, leaving 11 bases between them. The CDR3 DNA reads TGTGCCAGCGTAGTGTCAGGTAGCAATCAGCCCCAGCATTTT. It yields the protein CASVVSGSNQPQHF. The full variable domain, with the rest looked up from reference TRBV2 and TRBJ1-5, is EPEVTQTPSHQVTQMGQEVILRCVPISNHLYFYWYRQILGQKVEFLVSFYNNEISEKSEIFDDQFSVERPDGSNFTLKIRSTKLEDSAMYFCASVVSGSNQPQHFGDGTRLSIL.

This clone was observed a single time. V is TRBV2 and J is TRBJ1-2; 7 nucleotides line up with TRBD1. The V gene end was trimmed by 7 bases and the J gene end by 8 bases; junction bases not matched to a gene: 13. This CDR3 is 14 amino acids long. The V gene's germline CDR1 is SNHLY and CDR2 FYNNEI. CDR3 protein: CASISPQGWQGYTF. CDR3 coding DNA: TGTGCCAGCATCTCTCCACAGGGGTGGCAGGGCTACACCTTC.